The 22 T cell receptor beta chains below all came from one sample that was sequenced in a study of early T cells in non-severe SARS-CoV-2 infection (dated by TCRdb to the early 2020s). Library preparation used 5' RACE. Sequencing used a NextSeq 500. The raw public reads went through TCRdb reprocessing: fastp at Q25, MiXCR clone calling, in-frame beta chains kept. Here each entry gathers all rows of one CDR3 protein and keeps the most common genes and DNA. This sample holds 50,000 or so distinct CDR3 sequences; 5.6% were observed only once. Of the sample, around 4.3% falls within the top ten clones. Sequencing input: whole blood. Receptor source: an adult who was a healthcare worker with PCR-confirmed SARS-CoV-2 infection or an uninfected control (not recorded which).

V usage is TRBV30 and J usage is TRBJ1-1; D is unresolved. CDR3 length: 12 amino acids. V lost 2 bases and J 12 bases, leaving 16 bases between the germline ends. Germline V lookup: CDR1 GTSNPN, CDR2 SVGIG (reference sequence). CDR3 sequence reads: CAWSLTGSKPFF. In DNA, the CDR3 is TGTGCCTGGAGTCTCACCGGGAGCAAACCTTTCTTT.

This clonotype showed up many times. The chain couples TRBV5-1 to TRBJ1-1; perhaps TRBD1 as D (6 bases). Germline-derived CDR1 and CDR2 are SGHRS and YFSETQ. The CDR3 has 14 amino acids. Trimming shortened V by 6 bases and J by 3 bases, and 15 bases separated the two germline ends. The CDR3 bases are TGCGCCAGCAAAAAATACAGGGTCGACACTGAAGCTTTCTTT. Its translation: CASKKYRVDTEAFF.

This clonotype has just a few counts. This chain's CDR3 is CASSSRGPNTGELFF. CDR3 coding DNA: TGCGCCAGCAGCTCGAGGGGACCGAACACCGGGGAGCTGTTTTTT. The chain carries TRBV5-1 and TRBJ2-2; D might be TRBD1 or TRBD2, each matching 5 bases. The CDR3 consists of 15 residues. Trimming stripped 3 bases from V and 0 bases from J, with 9 bases between. The germline V gene has CDR1 SGHRS and CDR2 YFSETQ. Drawing the rest from reference TRBV5-1 and TRBJ2-2, the complete variable domain is KAGVTQTPRYLIKTRGQQVTLSCSPISGHRSVSWYQQTPGQGLQFLFEYFSETQRNKGNFPGRFSGRQFSNSRSEMNVSTLELGDSALYLCASSSRGPNTGELFFGEGSRLTVL.

This clonotype was counted many times. The J gene is TRBJ2-7, the V gene TRBV13; 10 bases align to TRBD2. V trimming: 5 bases; J trimming: 2 bases; junction bases outside the gene matches: 18. This CDR3 spans 19 amino acids. Germline loops: CDR1 PRHDT, CDR2 FYEKMQ (reference sequence). The CDR3 DNA reads TGTGCCAGCAGCCTCTCACCAACGTCCTCTAGCGGGAGTCCCTACGAGCAGTACTTC. Residues: CASSLSPTSSSGSPYEQYF. The full variable domain, rest sourced from reference TRBV13 and TRBJ2-7, is AAGVIQSPRHLIKEKRETATLKCYPIPRHDTVYWYQQGPGQDPQFLISFYEKMQSDKGSIPDRFSAQQFSDYHSELNMSSLELGDSALYFCASSLSPTSSSGSPYEQYFGPGTRLTVT.

There are many counts of this clonotype. The chain has TRBV11-1 and TRBJ2-3; D is perhaps TRBD1 (5 bases). V was shortened by 4 bases and J by 0 bases, with 8 bases between the two germline ends. The CDR3 length is 14 residues. Germline lookup yields CDR1 SGHAT and CDR2 FQDESV (reference sequence). The CDR3 DNA sequence: TGTGCCAGCAGCTACGACAGTAGCACAGATACGCAGTATTTT. Its protein product is CASSYDSSTDTQYF.

This clonotype was seen ten or more times. CDR3 sequence reads: CASSLRQGPGNTIYF. The CDR3 region has the DNA TGTGCCAGCAGCCTTAGGCAGGGGCCGGGAAACACCATATATTTT. V gene TRBV12-3 or TRBV12-4 combines with J gene TRBJ1-3, with D possibly TRBD1 on 6 matching bases. The CDR3 length is 15 residues. V was shortened by 6 bases and J by 4 bases, with 16 bases between the two germline ends.

There are many counts of this clonotype. The chain joins TRBV9 to TRBJ2-1; unclear D gene. The CDR3 length is 15 residues. V dropped 6 bases and J dropped 6 bases, with 19 bases sitting between them. The V gene's germline CDR1 is SGDLS and CDR2 YYNGEE. DNA of the CDR3: TGTGCCAGCACCGCGATTGTGGGTGGTGTCAATGAGCAGTTCTTC. This codes for CASTAIVGGVNEQFF.

This clonotype was counted only a few times. The chain is built from TRBV29-1 and TRBJ2-1; D might be TRBD2 (7 bases). V gave up 8 bases and J gave up 0 bases, with 20 bases separating them. The CDR3 runs 16 residues. Germline lookup yields CDR1 SQVTM and CDR2 ANQGSEA. This chain's CDR3 is CSPVTGAGSSYNEQFF. The CDR3 bases are TGCAGCCCCGTGACAGGAGCGGGATCCTCCTACAATGAGCAGTTCTTC.

This clonotype has ten or more counts. The genes are TRBV12-3 or TRBV12-4 and TRBJ2-7, with D maybe TRBD2 (5 bases). V gave up 5 bases and J gave up 9 bases, with 26 bases separating them. The CDR3 length is 16 residues. The chain's CDR3 is CASSPGSGVYSLGQYF. The CDR3 nucleotides are TGTGCCAGCAGTCCTGGGTCCGGGGTCTATTCTTTGGGGCAGTACTTC.

This clonotype has at least ten counts. For the CDR3, the DNA is TGCGCCAGCACTCAAGGGGACAACGGAGGCTACACCTTC. Translating it yields CASTQGDNGGYTF. This chain joins TRBV5-1 and TRBJ1-2; a possible D gene is TRBD1 (6 bases). The V end was cut by 6 bases, the J end by 8 bases, with 17 bases between. This CDR3 comprises 13 residues. Germline V gene sequence: CDR1 SGHRS, CDR2 YFSETQ.

This clonotype was picked up many times. The chain carries TRBV12-3 or TRBV12-4 and TRBJ2-2; no definite D call. The CDR3 runs to 15 residues. V lost 5 bases and J 4 bases, leaving 14 bases between the germline ends. The CDR3 loop reads CASSPRIVPTGELFF. The CDR3 DNA reads as TGTGCCAGCAGTCCTCGAATCGTCCCCACCGGGGAGCTGTTTTTT.

Ten or more counts support this clonotype. The V call is TRBV25-1, the J call TRBJ2-3; TRBD2 matches 7 bases. With 5 bases clipped from V and 5 bases from J, the junction kept 19 bases outside the gene matches. This CDR3 region has 18 residues. The V gene's germline CDR1 is MGHDK and CDR2 SYGVNS. The CDR3 DNA follows: TGTGCCAGCAGTCCCCGCTGGGAGGGGCGCATCGATAAAGATACGCAGTATTTT. Amino acid sequence: CASSPRWEGRIDKDTQYF.

This clonotype was seen many times. The chain has TRBV7-9 and TRBJ2-4, with D perhaps matching TRBD1 or TRBD2 (5 bases each). CDR1 is SEHNR, CDR2 FQNEAQ, per germline (reference sequence). The CDR3 is 16 amino acids. V lost 5 bases to trimming and J lost 0 bases, with 14 bases between them. The CDR3 nucleotides read TGTGCCAGCAGCCCCGGGACCGACCTAGCCAAAAACATTCAGTACTTC. Protein product: CASSPGTDLAKNIQYF. Full variable domain (rest looked up from reference TRBV7-9 and TRBJ2-4): DTGVSQNPRHKITKRGQNVTFRCDPISEHNRLYWYRQTLGQGPEFLTYFQNEAQLEKSRLLSDRFSAERPKGSFSTLEIQRTEQGDSAMYLCASSPGTDLAKNIQYFGAGTRLSVL.

This clonotype was recorded at least ten times. The chain carries TRBV18 and TRBJ1-6; 8 bases line up with TRBD1. Germline values: CDR1 KGHSH, CDR2 LQKENI. The CDR3 contains 15 residues. Trimming removed 2 bases from V and 10 bases from J; junction bases left unmatched: 7. The CDR3 DNA is TGTGCCAGCTCACCAAAACAGGGGGGTAAATCACCCCTCCACTTT. This encodes CASSPKQGGKSPLHF.

The table lists this clonotype with a few counts. This chain joins TRBV12-3 or TRBV12-4 and TRBJ2-3; D is uncertain. Trimming shortened V by 3 bases and J by 1 base, and 11 bases separated the two germline ends. This CDR3 comprises 15 residues. CDR3 loop: CASSFRQLRTDTQYF. The CDR3 nucleotides are TGTGCCAGCAGTTTTAGGCAACTCCGCACAGATACGCAGTATTTT.

This clonotype was observed many times. The chain has TRBV2 and TRBJ2-1; D is unresolved. The CDR3 covers 11 residues. The V end was cut by 11 bases, the J end by 2 bases, with 7 bases between. Per the germline V gene, CDR1 is SNHLY and CDR2 is FYNNEI. The CDR3 sequence is CALAAYNEQFF. CDR3 DNA sequence: TGTGCCCTGGCGGCCTACAATGAGCAGTTCTTC. Based on the CDR3 plus reference TRBV2 and TRBJ2-1, the full variable domain is EPEVTQTPSHQVTQMGQEVILRCVPISNHLYFYWYRQILGQKVEFLVSFYNNEISEKSEIFDDQFSVERPDGSNFTLKIRSTKLEDSAMYFCALAAYNEQFFGPGTRLTVL.

In its sample, this clonotype was seen many times. This chain connects TRBV27 to TRBJ1-1; TRBD1 agrees at 7 bases. The germline V gene encodes CDR1 MNHEY and CDR2 SMNVEV (reference sequence). Trimming cost V 1 base and J 3 bases; bases outside gene matches: 11. This CDR3 contains 17 residues. As DNA, the CDR3 is TGTGCCAGCAGTTTATTCGGGGGCGACAGGGCGGACACTGAAGCTTTCTTT. It specifies CASSLFGGDRADTEAFF.

The sample holds many counts of this clonotype. The chain carries TRBV6-5 and TRBJ2-1, with 8 nucleotides matching TRBD2. The germline CDR1 and CDR2 sequences are MNHEY and SVGAGI. J gave up 3 bases and V 6 bases, and 13 bases lay outside the gene matches. The CDR3 consists of 17 residues. CDR3 DNA sequence: TGTGCCAGCAGCCCTCCCGGGCCTAGCGGGTTCTACAATGAGCAGTTCTTC. It translates to CASSPPGPSGFYNEQFF.

V gene TRBV2 combines with J gene TRBJ2-6; D remains unclear. Per germline, CDR1 SNHLY and CDR2 FYNNEI. V shed 8 bases and J shed 1 base, with 18 bases lying between them. The CDR3 is 17 amino acids. The DNA for the CDR3 is TGTGCCAGCCGTCGGGCCTCGATGCGGTCTGGGGCCAACGTCCTGACTTTC. It specifies CASRRASMRSGANVLTF.

This clonotype was observed at least ten times. The chain links TRBV3-1 to TRBJ1-4, with 11 bases identical to TRBD1. Germline loops: CDR1 LGHDT, CDR2 YNNKEL (reference sequence). With V trimmed by 7 bases and J by 5 bases, 9 bases remained unmatched. The CDR3 runs to 16 residues. CDR3 sequence: CASTHRDRGGNEKLFF. The CDR3 DNA reads as TGTGCCAGCACCCACCGGGACAGGGGGGGAAATGAAAAACTGTTTTTT.

The table lists this clonotype with many counts. The CDR3 here is CSAAMKSLKDTQYF. The CDR3 nucleotides read TGCAGTGCGGCCATGAAATCGCTCAAAGATACGCAGTATTTT. The V call is TRBV20-1, the J call TRBJ2-3; D remains ambiguous. V was shortened by 6 bases and J by 5 bases, with 18 bases between the two germline ends. This CDR3 has 14 amino acids. The germline CDR1 and CDR2 sequences are DFQATT and SNEGSKA (reference sequence).

This clonotype has a count of ten or more. This chain joins TRBV5-1 and TRBJ2-7; TRBD1 matches at 7 bases. The CDR3 length is 13 residues. CDR1 SGHRS and CDR2 YFSETQ come from the germline V gene. The V gene end was trimmed by 0 bases and the J gene end by 6 bases; junction bases not matched to a gene: 3. The DNA of the CDR3 is TGCGCCAGCAGCTTGGGACAGGGTCGCGAGCAGTACTTC. Its translation is CASSLGQGREQYF.